The clone carrying this T cell receptor beta chain was counted between two and nine times. Its antigen is unknown. The germline V gene has CDR1 DFQATT and CDR2 SNEGSKA (reference sequence). The CDR3 extends over 11 amino acids. V lost 3 bases and J lost 6, with 7 bases in between. This entry is derived from a study of post-analysis software for immune sequencing data. Study-wide context: Included among the disease courses, which were recorded for the cohort, were relapsing-remitting, secondary progressive and progressive-relapsing multiple sclerosis. Study conclusions and caveats: Same-batch samples co-clustered strongly by F measure. Controls showed significantly higher normalized Chao1 diversity than did multiple sclerosis patients. Compared with controls, patients had more of 4 to 6 TRBV segments, including TRBV5-6, TRBV5-1 and TRBV20-1.

cDNA libraries of TCR beta carried unique molecular identifiers. Between roughly 0.9 and 11 million T cells gave rise to some 490,000 cDNA molecules. Each CDR3 protein is one row after TCRdb ran MiXCR on the PCR reads. The table has hundreds of thousands of distinct CDR3 sequences, roughly 27% seen once. This clonotype was sampled from a girl aged 10-17 years with multiple sclerosis. The specimen sequenced was blood. V gene TRBV20-1 combines with J gene TRBJ2-3; D gene unclear. The DNA for the CDR3 is TGCAGTGCTAGGAGGAGTGATACGCAGTATTTT. Residues: CSARRSDTQYF.